These 15 T cell receptor beta chains share one sample of origin, sequenced in a study of OX40 agonist ivuxolimab in advanced cancers. Only in-frame clones appear in the TCRdb table, and some are missing; sequencing was by immunoSEQ multiplex PCR. The sample holds tens of thousands of clones, around 90% seen once. This sample comprised CD4+ or CD8+ T cells sorted from blood, obtained in a trial of the OX40 agonist ivuxolimab. Receptor source: an adult with an advanced solid tumor such as melanoma, head and neck, liver or kidney cancer.

This chain connects TRBV7-6 to TRBJ2-3; maybe TRBD2 (7 bases). In germline, CDR1 is SGHVS, CDR2 FNYEAQ. The CDR3 runs to 16 residues. Trimming left V 5 bases short and J 2 bases short, with 17 bases between. CDR3: CASSLVEGGTTDTQYF. In DNA form, the CDR3 reads TGTGCCAGCAGCCTTGTGGAGGGGGGGACCACAGATACGCAGTATTTT.

The CDR3 reads CASRPSGGSYNEQFF. The CDR3 DNA reads as TGTGCCAGCAGACCGAGCGGGGGCTCCTACAATGAGCAGTTCTTC. This rearrangement joins TRBV27 to TRBJ2-1; 8 bases are a match to TRBD2. After removal of 6 bases from V and 0 bases from J, the junction contained 4 bases not matched to a gene. CDR1 is MNHEY and CDR2 is SMNVEV in the germline V gene (reference sequence). The CDR3 has 15 amino acids.

V usage is TRBV2 and J usage is TRBJ2-3; 10 bases match TRBD2. Trimming removed 4 bases from V and 5 bases from J; junction bases left unmatched: 9. Germline V gives CDR1 SNHLY, CDR2 FYNNEI. The CDR3 consists of 16 residues. CDR3: CASSAGTSGAGDTQYF. The CDR3 DNA reads TGTGCCAGCAGTGCAGGAACTAGCGGGGCAGGAGATACGCAGTATTTT.

Points on this clone: An end of the junction does not agree with germline; a read error may underlie this. The chain has TRBV7-3 and TRBJ2-7; tentatively, D is TRBD2 (6 bases). Germline V gives CDR1 SGHTA, CDR2 FQGTGA. CDR3 length: 12 amino acids. Here the CDR3 DNA reads TGTGCCAGCAGCTTAGCCGGGGGATACACGGACTTC. Residues: CASSLAGGYTDF. Looking up the rest from reference TRBV7-3 and TRBJ2-7 gives the full variable domain: GAGVSQTPSNKVTEKGKYVELRCDPISGHTALYWYRQSLGQGPEFLIYFQGTGAADDSGLPNDRFFAVRPEGSVSTLKIQRTERGDSAVYLCASSLAGGYTDFGPGTRLTVT.

In its sample, this clone was seen once. The chain combines TRBV7-9 with TRBJ2-1; D not resolved. The CDR3 consists of 15 residues. The V and J ends lost 1 base and 10 bases respectively, with 17 bases between them. The V gene's germline CDR1 is SEHNR and CDR2 FQNEAQ (reference sequence). Here the CDR3 reads CASSLVLDRPREQFF. The CDR3 nucleotides are TGTGCCAGCAGCTTAGTGCTAGACCGACCCCGGGAGCAGTTCTTC.

The rearrangement links TRBV5-1 to TRBJ2-5; 7 nucleotides match TRBD2. V shed 3 bases and J 5 bases; nucleotides not matched to a gene: 7. The V gene's germline CDR1 is SGHRS and CDR2 YFSETQ. The CDR3 loop spans 14 amino acids. The CDR3 region has the DNA TGCGCCAGCAGCTCCGTGGCGGGGGTGGAGACCCAGTACTTC. Its translation: CASSSVAGVETQYF.

V gene TRBV15 combines with J gene TRBJ2-1, with a weak D call TRBD1 (5 bases). The germline V gene has CDR1 LNHNV and CDR2 YYDKDF (reference sequence). CDR3 length equals 16 residues. Trimming left V 0 bases short and J 12 bases short, with 21 bases between. As DNA, the CDR3 is TGTGCCACCAGCAGAGAGCGACAGCTAGACGGTAGTGGGCAGTTCTTC. Translation: CATSRERQLDGSGQFF.

The CDR3 spells CATSTFRGAGRYGYTF. The CDR3 nucleotides are TGTGCCACCAGCACCTTCAGGGGGGCGGGTCGTTATGGCTACACCTTC. The chain joins TRBV15 to TRBJ1-2; 7 bases match TRBD1. This CDR3 contains 16 residues. CDR1 is LNHNV, CDR2 YYDKDF, per germline (reference sequence). V gave up 4 bases and J gave up 5 bases; unmatched junction bases: 13. Drawing the rest from reference TRBV15 and TRBJ1-2, the complete variable domain is DAMVIQNPRYQVTQFGKPVTLSCSQTLNHNVMYWYQQKSSQAPKLLFHYYDKDFNNEADTPDNFQSRRPNTSFCFLDIRSPGLGDTAMYLCATSTFRGAGRYGYTFGSGTRLTVV.

CDR3 residues: CASSDTPWGQASYNEQFF. Written as DNA, the CDR3 is TGTGCCAGCAGTGACACCCCATGGGGACAGGCCTCCTACAATGAGCAGTTCTTC. The J gene is TRBJ2-1, the V gene TRBV6-4; TRBD1 matches 8 bases. Trimming took 2 bases from V and 0 from J; bases not matched to a gene: 9. The V gene's germline CDR1 is MRHNA and CDR2 SNTAGT. CDR3 length equals 18 residues.

This clone was detected once. The genes are TRBV5-1 and TRBJ2-7; possibly TRBD1 for D (6 bases). Trimming pared 3 bases from V and 6 bases from J, leaving 13 bases between. The CDR3 consists of 13 residues. Per germline, CDR1 SGHRS and CDR2 YFSETQ. CDR3 in DNA: TGCGCCAGCAGCTCACAGGGATTCAGCGAGCAGTACTTC. Translating gives CASSSQGFSEQYF.

The chain combines TRBV6-5 with TRBJ1-1; unclear D gene. There are 13 residues in the CDR3. CDR1 and CDR2 (germline): MNHEY, SVGAGI. V was clipped by 5 bases and J by 0 bases, with 7 bases between them. The CDR3 region has the DNA TGTGCCAGCAGTGGACGTTTGAACACTGAAGCTTTCTTT. This encodes CASSGRLNTEAFF.

This clone was detected only a few times. V gene TRBV6-6 combines with J gene TRBJ2-2; 10 positions agree with TRBD2. The CDR3 runs 16 residues. V dropped 6 bases and J dropped 6; count of bases not matched to a gene: 10. Germline V lookup: CDR1 MNHNY, CDR2 SVGAGI (reference sequence). This chain's CDR3 is CASSGGSGRISGELFF. DNA for the CDR3: TGTGCCAGCAGCGGCGGTAGCGGGAGGATATCCGGGGAGCTGTTTTTT.

This chain links TRBV29-1 with TRBJ2-7; 9 nucleotides match TRBD1. This CDR3 is built from 14 residues. V was clipped by 6 bases and J by 1 base; unmatched bases: 7. Per the germline V gene, CDR1 is SQVTM and CDR2 is ANQGSEA. The CDR3 sequence: CSVSAGTGSYEQYF. For the CDR3, the DNA is TGCAGCGTCTCTGCCGGGACAGGGTCCTACGAGCAGTACTTC.

This clone was seen more than once but under ten times. V and J are TRBV19 and TRBJ1-6; D ambiguous. Germline V gene lookup returns CDR1 LNHDA and CDR2 SQIVND (reference sequence). The CDR3 consists of 13 residues. V was clipped by 7 bases and J by 7 bases, with 11 bases between them. Written as DNA, the CDR3 is TGTGCCAGTACAGAAGTTTTAAATTCACCCCTCCACTTT. Amino acid sequence: CASTEVLNSPLHF.

J is TRBJ2-3 and V is TRBV27; 9 positions match TRBD2. The V gene end was trimmed by 6 bases and the J gene end by 0 bases; junction bases not matched to a gene: 4. CDR1 is MNHEY and CDR2 is SMNVEV in the germline V gene (reference sequence). The CDR3 consists of 15 residues. CDR3 sequence: CASSGLAISTDTQYF. In nucleotides, the CDR3 is TGTGCCAGCAGCGGACTAGCGATTAGCACAGATACGCAGTATTTT.